The 29 T cell receptor beta chains below all came from one sample that was sequenced in a study of CD8 T cells in Susac syndrome. Random hexamers were used to reverse transcribe an amount of roughly 0.45 to 1 ug RNA. Via MiXCR, TCRdb re-called the immunoSEQ multiplex PCR reads, giving one row per CDR3 protein. The sample has around 130,000 distinct CDR3 sequences, around 95% seen once. Sequenced input: CD4+ T cells from PBMCs. These receptors were collected from a human donor in good health.

The chain employs TRBV4-3 and TRBJ1-2; D unresolved. This CDR3 is 15 amino acids long. Trimming pared 1 base from V and 4 bases from J, leaving 13 bases between. The germline V gene has CDR1 LGHNA and CDR2 YSLEER. CDR3 bases: TGCGCCAGCAGCCAAGCCTCTCAGATGACCTATGGCTACACCTTC. Translation gives CASSQASQMTYGYTF.

The V call is TRBV20-1, the J call TRBJ2-5, with D tentatively TRBD2 (6 bases). From germline, CDR1 is DFQATT and CDR2 SNEGSKA (reference sequence). Between the trimmed V and J ends, which lost 6 bases and 1 base, there was a span of 15 bases. This CDR3 contains 14 residues. For the CDR3, the DNA is TGCAGTGCCAGCTCCGGGACTTTCCAAGAGACCCAGTACTTC. It is translated as CSASSGTFQETQYF.

The rearrangement joins TRBV28 to TRBJ1-5; D might be TRBD1 (5 bases). V was trimmed by 7 bases and J by 7 bases, leaving 20 bases between them. This CDR3 region has 15 residues. CDR1 is MDHEN and CDR2 is SYDVKM in the germline V gene. The CDR3 nucleotides read TGTGCCAGCAACATGGGAGGGGTGGGAAGGCAGCCCCAGCATTTT. Its translation is CASNMGGVGRQPQHF.

The chain links TRBV5-4 to TRBJ2-7; D is possibly TRBD1 or TRBD2 (6 bases each). CDR1 is SGHNT and CDR2 is YYREEE in the germline V gene (reference sequence). The CDR3 contains 16 residues. Trimming removed 0 bases at V and 6 bases at J, with 19 bases between. CDR3 in amino acids: CASSLDTTGAGLEQYF. The DNA of the CDR3 is TGTGCCAGCAGCTTGGACACCACGGGGGCAGGTCTCGAGCAGTACTTC.

V is TRBV5-1 and J is TRBJ2-1, with TRBD2 matching over 7 bases. From germline, CDR1 is SGHRS and CDR2 YFSETQ. The CDR3 covers 15 residues. V dropped 4 bases and J dropped 0; count of bases not matched to a gene: 4. The DNA of the CDR3 is TGCGCCAGCAGCAGACTAGCTCACTCCTACAATGAGCAGTTCTTC. This encodes CASSRLAHSYNEQFF.

The rearrangement links TRBV20-1 to TRBJ1-2; 10 bases map to TRBD1. The CDR3 loop spans 12 amino acids. Germline V gives CDR1 DFQATT, CDR2 SNEGSKA (reference sequence). V gave up 6 bases and J gave up 6 bases; unmatched junction bases: 4. The CDR3 is CSADGQGDGYTF. CDR3 bases: TGCAGTGCCGATGGACAGGGGGATGGCTACACCTTC.

V and J are TRBV19 and TRBJ2-5; 7 nucleotides align to TRBD1. The CDR3 is made up of 14 amino acids. J was trimmed by 5 bases and V by 4 bases; bases with no gene match: 7. From germline, CDR1 is LNHDA and CDR2 SQIVND (reference sequence). CDR3 region: CASSTPGGMETQYF. The CDR3 nucleotides read TGTGCCAGTAGTACACCAGGGGGTATGGAGACCCAGTACTTC.

The rearrangement joins TRBV4-1 to TRBJ1-2; D ambiguous. The CDR3 has 16 amino acids. V was clipped by 4 bases and J by 0 bases, with 15 bases between them. Germline values: CDR1 MGHRA, CDR2 YSYEKL. This CDR3 is CASSLSRVATNYGYTF. The CDR3 DNA sequence: TGCGCCAGCAGCCTATCAAGGGTAGCTACTAACTATGGCTACACCTTC.

This chain links TRBV20-1 with TRBJ2-4, with 9 bases aligning to TRBD2. Trimming took 3 bases from V and 4 from J; bases not matched to a gene: 7. Germline CDR1 DFQATT, CDR2 SNEGSKA (reference sequence). The CDR3 runs to 15 residues. CDR3 nucleotides: TGCAGTGCTAGGTTGGAGCGGGGGGTAAAAAACATTCAGTACTTC. This sequence encodes CSARLERGVKNIQYF.

V and J are TRBV7-4 and TRBJ2-7; D perhaps matches TRBD2 (5 bases). This CDR3 is 18 amino acids long. CDR1 SGHVT and CDR2 SQSDAQ come from the germline V gene. V lost 5 bases and J lost 7, with 30 bases in between. In nucleotides, the CDR3 is TGTGCCAGCAGCCCCCCTCTTCGGCGGCGGGTCTGTGTTCGAGAGCAGTACTTC. Translated, it gives CASSPPLRRRVCVREQYF. The variable domain in full, with the rest retrieved from reference TRBV7-4 and TRBJ2-7, is GAGVSQSPRYKVAKRGRDVALRCDSISGHVTLYWYRQTLGQGSEVLTYSQSDAQRDKSGRPSGRFSAERPERSVSTLKIQRTEQGDSAVYLCASSPPLRRRVCVREQYFGPGTRLTVT.

This chain links TRBV28 with TRBJ2-3; no definite D call. Germline CDR1 is MDHEN and CDR2 is SYDVKM. V lost 8 bases, J lost 8 bases, and 8 bases lay in between. The CDR3 consists of 10 residues. This CDR3 is CASCDSTQYF. The CDR3 DNA follows: TGTGCCAGCTGTGATAGTACGCAGTATTTT.

The chain carries TRBV12-3 or TRBV12-4 and TRBJ2-7, with D uncertain. The CDR3 contains 14 residues. V lost 3 bases, J lost 3 bases, and 12 bases lay in between. In DNA, the CDR3 is TGTGCCAGCAGTTTCGATCTCTTCATCTACGAGCAGTACTTC. Its translation: CASSFDLFIYEQYF.

This clonotype was counted once. This chain joins TRBV12-3 or TRBV12-4 and TRBJ2-7; D is ambiguous. The CDR3 loop spans 14 amino acids. Trimming took 1 base from V and 2 from J, leaving 9 bases between them. As DNA, the CDR3 is TGTGCCAGCAGTTTAGGGACGGTAACCTACGAGCAGTACTTC. Its protein product is CASSLGTVTYEQYF.

The chain combines TRBV6-2 or TRBV6-3 with TRBJ1-5; 7 bases fit TRBD1. Trimming cost V 2 bases and J 1 base; bases outside gene matches: 5. Per germline, CDR1 MNHEY and CDR2 SVGEGT. There are 16 residues in the CDR3. CDR3 DNA: TGTGCCAGCAGTTACAGGGAGGGGGCGAGCAATCAGCCCCAGCATTTT. Translating it yields CASSYREGASNQPQHF.

The CDR3 is CSATVGGTSTDTQYF. The CDR3 DNA follows: TGCAGTGCTACTGTAGGGGGGACTAGCACAGATACGCAGTATTTT. The rearrangement joins TRBV20-1 to TRBJ2-3; D is perhaps TRBD1 or TRBD2 (6 bases each). The V end was cut by 4 bases, the J end by 0 bases, with 14 bases between. Germline values: CDR1 DFQATT, CDR2 SNEGSKA (reference sequence). The CDR3 totals 15 residues.

The gene calls are TRBV19 and TRBJ1-2, with D unresolved. Trimming shortened V by 10 bases and J by 7 bases, and 13 bases separated the two germline ends. CDR3 length: 11 amino acids. Per germline, CDR1 LNHDA and CDR2 SQIVND (reference sequence). The CDR3 nucleotides are TGTGCCATCGAACGGGCGGGTGGCTACACCTTC. Amino acid sequence: CAIERAGGYTF.

V is TRBV2 and J is TRBJ1-4; D is possibly TRBD1 (6 bases). The germline V and J ends were trimmed by 7 bases and 0 bases, with 9 bases remaining between them. The CDR3 is 14 amino acids. Germline CDR1 SNHLY, CDR2 FYNNEI. The CDR3 loop is CASKGEATNEKLFF. In nucleotides, the CDR3 is TGTGCCAGCAAGGGGGAAGCAACTAATGAAAAACTGTTTTTT.

The chain recombines TRBV10-3 with TRBJ2-1; 11 nucleotides match TRBD2. The trim removed 3 bases at V and 5 bases at J, leaving 9 bases unmatched. The CDR3 sequence is 17 residues long. The germline V gene has CDR1 ENHRY and CDR2 SYGVKD. This CDR3 is CAISDLLAGGEDNEQFF. CDR3 bases: TGTGCCATCAGTGATCTCTTAGCGGGAGGGGAGGACAATGAGCAGTTCTTC.

The rearrangement uses TRBV12-5 and TRBJ2-1; D not resolved. CDR1 is LGHNT, CDR2 FRNRAP, per germline. The ends were cut back, 1 base at V and 9 bases at J, with 10 bases in the middle. The CDR3 consists of 13 residues. The CDR3 nucleotides are TGTGCTAGTGGTTTGGCCATAGGTAGTGAGCAGTTCTTC. Residues: CASGLAIGSEQFF.

V and J are TRBV14 and TRBJ1-2; D gene ambiguous. The V end was cut by 6 bases, the J end by 7 bases, with 18 bases between. Germline V gene lookup returns CDR1 SGHDN and CDR2 FVKESK. The CDR3 contains 14 residues. CDR3 protein: CASSFGTGTAGYTF. Here the CDR3 DNA reads TGTGCCAGCAGTTTTGGTACGGGTACAGCTGGCTACACCTTC.

The chain carries TRBV29-1 and TRBJ1-4; D perhaps matches TRBD1 (5 bases). Per the germline V gene, CDR1 is SQVTM and CDR2 is ANQGSEA. V lost 4 bases to trimming and J lost 3 bases, with 9 bases between them. The CDR3 spans 13 residues. The CDR3 loop reads CSVGDRANEKLFF. CDR3 DNA: TGCAGCGTTGGGGACCGCGCTAATGAAAAACTGTTTTTT.

This clonotype was observed a single time. This chain uses TRBV19 with TRBJ2-2, with D unclear. The V gene lost 5 bases and the J gene lost 6 bases, with 13 bases spanning the gap. Germline V gives CDR1 LNHDA, CDR2 SQIVND (reference sequence). The CDR3 runs 14 residues. CDR3 sequence reads: CASSPSLESGELFF. CDR3 nucleotides: TGTGCCAGTAGTCCCTCCTTGGAGTCCGGGGAGCTGTTTTTT.

The V gene is TRBV5-6, the J gene TRBJ2-7; D remains ambiguous. Germline lookup yields CDR1 SGHDT and CDR2 YYEEEE. The CDR3 extends over 16 amino acids. The V and J ends lost 0 bases and 4 bases respectively, with 17 bases between them. The CDR3 region is CASSLGLMVLTYEQYF. CDR3 coding DNA: TGTGCCAGCAGCTTGGGATTGATGGTACTGACATACGAGCAGTACTTC.

The chain's CDR3 is CASSMGQQNTGELFF. Here the CDR3 DNA reads TGTGCCAGCAGCATGGGACAGCAGAACACCGGGGAGCTGTTTTTT. The chain links TRBV5-6 to TRBJ2-2; 7 positions match TRBD1. Germline V gene lookup returns CDR1 SGHDT and CDR2 YYEEEE. The length of the CDR3 is 15 residues. V trimming: 4 bases; J trimming: 1 base; junction bases outside the gene matches: 4.

The chain combines TRBV6-5 with TRBJ2-1; D is uncertain. Germline V CDR1 and CDR2: MNHEY, SVGAGI. CDR3 size: 12 residues. Trimming cost V 2 bases and J 8 bases, with 7 bases left between them. In DNA form, the CDR3 reads TGTGCCAGCAGTTACCGTGGGGATGAGCAGTTCTTC. Protein: CASSYRGDEQFF.

The chain combines TRBV20-1 with TRBJ2-1, with 10 positions matching TRBD2. Per germline, CDR1 DFQATT and CDR2 SNEGSKA (reference sequence). This CDR3 is built from 14 residues. J gave up 5 bases and V 5 bases, and 6 bases lay outside the gene matches. CDR3 residues: CSAPVAGGDNEQFF. The DNA for the CDR3 is TGCAGTGCTCCAGTAGCGGGAGGAGACAATGAGCAGTTCTTC.

This rearrangement joins TRBV6-5 to TRBJ1-6, with no clear D. Germline CDR1 is MNHEY and CDR2 is SVGAGI. The CDR3 loop spans 17 amino acids. V was clipped by 2 bases and J by 0 bases, with 11 bases between them. The CDR3 DNA is TGTGCCAGCAGTTACAACCTCCCGAGCTCCTATAATTCACCCCTCCACTTT. Encoded protein: CASSYNLPSSYNSPLHF.

The chain is built from TRBV7-9 and TRBJ2-3, with D perhaps matching TRBD1 (5 bases). V was pared by 0 bases and J by 8 bases, with 21 bases between. This CDR3 comprises 17 residues. Germline-derived CDR1 and CDR2 are SEHNR and FQNEAQ (reference sequence). The CDR3 DNA sequence: TGTGCCAGCAGCTTAGCGGGCGCACTTGACAGTGTGGTTACGCAGTATTTT. Protein: CASSLAGALDSVVTQYF.

The chain combines TRBV5-1 with TRBJ2-1; TRBD2 matches 13 bases. Trimming at V came to 6 bases and at J to 5 bases, leaving 5 bases not matched to a gene. Germline V gene sequence: CDR1 SGHRS, CDR2 YFSETQ. The CDR3 consists of 15 residues. The CDR3 DNA reads as TGCGCCAGCAACTCACTAGCGGGAGGGAACAATGAGCAGTTCTTC. This codes for CASNSLAGGNNEQFF.